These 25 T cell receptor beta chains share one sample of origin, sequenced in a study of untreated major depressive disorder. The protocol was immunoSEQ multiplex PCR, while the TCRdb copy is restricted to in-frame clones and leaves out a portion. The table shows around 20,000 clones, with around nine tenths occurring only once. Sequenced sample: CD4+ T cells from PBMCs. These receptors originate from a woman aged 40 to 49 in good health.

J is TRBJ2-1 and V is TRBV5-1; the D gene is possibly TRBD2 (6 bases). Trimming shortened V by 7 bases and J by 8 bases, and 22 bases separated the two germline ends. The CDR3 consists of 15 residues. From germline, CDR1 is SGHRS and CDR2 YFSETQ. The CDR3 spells CASGADWGRLYEQFF. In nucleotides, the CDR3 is TGCGCCAGCGGGGCGGACTGGGGGAGGTTATATGAGCAGTTCTTC.

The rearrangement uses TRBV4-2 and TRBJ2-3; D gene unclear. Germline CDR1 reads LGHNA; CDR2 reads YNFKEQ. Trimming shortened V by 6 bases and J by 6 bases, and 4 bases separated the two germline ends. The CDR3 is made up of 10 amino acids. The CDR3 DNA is TGTGCCAGCAGTCAGGATACGCAGTATTTT. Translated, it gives CASSQDTQYF.

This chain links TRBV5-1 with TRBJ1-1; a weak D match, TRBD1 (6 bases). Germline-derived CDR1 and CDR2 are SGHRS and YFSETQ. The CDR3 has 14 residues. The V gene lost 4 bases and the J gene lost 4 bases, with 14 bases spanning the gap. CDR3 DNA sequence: TGCGCCAGCAGCGAACAGGGTTTCGGCACTGAAGCTTTCTTT. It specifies CASSEQGFGTEAFF.

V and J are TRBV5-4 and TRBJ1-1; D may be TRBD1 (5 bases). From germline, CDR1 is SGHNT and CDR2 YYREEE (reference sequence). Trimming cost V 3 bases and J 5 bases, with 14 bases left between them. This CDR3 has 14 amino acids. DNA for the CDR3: TGTGCCAGCAGCTCTGACCGGGGGTGGACTGAAGCTTTCTTT. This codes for CASSSDRGWTEAFF.

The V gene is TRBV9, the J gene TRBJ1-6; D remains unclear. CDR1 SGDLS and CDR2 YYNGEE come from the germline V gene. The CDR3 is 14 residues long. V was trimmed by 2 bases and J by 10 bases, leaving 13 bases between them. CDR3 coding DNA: TGTGCCAGCAGCGTTGGGGAAGGGCGGTCACCCCTCCACTTT. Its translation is CASSVGEGRSPLHF.

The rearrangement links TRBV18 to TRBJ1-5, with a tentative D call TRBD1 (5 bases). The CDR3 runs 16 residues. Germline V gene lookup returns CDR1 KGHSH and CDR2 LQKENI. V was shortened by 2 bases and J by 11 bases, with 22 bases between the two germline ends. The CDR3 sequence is CASSPAAGDRLEAQHF. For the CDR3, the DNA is TGTGCCAGCTCACCAGCGGCTGGGGACCGATTAGAGGCCCAGCATTTT.

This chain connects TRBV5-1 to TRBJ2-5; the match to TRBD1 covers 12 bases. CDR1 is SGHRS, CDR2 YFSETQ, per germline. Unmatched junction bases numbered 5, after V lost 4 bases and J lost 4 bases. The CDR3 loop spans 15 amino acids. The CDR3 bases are TGCGCCAGCAGCGAAGGGACAGGGGGCAGAGAGACCCAGTACTTC. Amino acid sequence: CASSEGTGGRETQYF.

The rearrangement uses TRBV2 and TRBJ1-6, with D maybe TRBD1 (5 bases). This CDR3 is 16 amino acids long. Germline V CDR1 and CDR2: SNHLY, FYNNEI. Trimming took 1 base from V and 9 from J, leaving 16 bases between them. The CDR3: CASSEGTNPRGSPLHF. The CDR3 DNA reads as TGTGCCAGCAGTGAAGGAACTAACCCAAGGGGTTCACCCCTCCACTTT.

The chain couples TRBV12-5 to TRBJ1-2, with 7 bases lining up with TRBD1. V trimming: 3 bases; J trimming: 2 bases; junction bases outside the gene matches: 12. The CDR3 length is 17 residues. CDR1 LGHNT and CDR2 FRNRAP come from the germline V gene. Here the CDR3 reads CASGLVPGPGGNYGYTF. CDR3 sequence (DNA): TGTGCTAGTGGTTTAGTCCCGGGTCCAGGGGGGAACTATGGCTACACCTTC.

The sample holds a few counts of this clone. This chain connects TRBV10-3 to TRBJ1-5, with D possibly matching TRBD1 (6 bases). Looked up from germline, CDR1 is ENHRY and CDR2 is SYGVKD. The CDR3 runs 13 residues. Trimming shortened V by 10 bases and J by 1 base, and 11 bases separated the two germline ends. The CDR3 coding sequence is TGTGCCACCGCAGGGGCGAGCAATCAGCCCCAGCATTTT. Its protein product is CATAGASNQPQHF.

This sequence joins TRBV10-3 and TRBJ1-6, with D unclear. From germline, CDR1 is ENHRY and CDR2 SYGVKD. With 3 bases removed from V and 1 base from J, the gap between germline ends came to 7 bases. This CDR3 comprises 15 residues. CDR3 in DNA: TGTGCCATCAGTGACCAGACATCCTATAATTCACCCCTCCACTTT. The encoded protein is CAISDQTSYNSPLHF.

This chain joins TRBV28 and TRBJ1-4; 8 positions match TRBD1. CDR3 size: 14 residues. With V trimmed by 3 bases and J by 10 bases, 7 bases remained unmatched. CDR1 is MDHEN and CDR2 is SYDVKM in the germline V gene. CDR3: CASSFGQGWGKLFF. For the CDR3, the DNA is TGTGCCAGCAGTTTCGGACAGGGATGGGGAAAACTGTTTTTT. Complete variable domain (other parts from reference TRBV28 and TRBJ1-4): DVKVTQSSRYLVKRTGEKVFLECVQDMDHENMFWYRQDPGLGLRLIYFSYDVKMKEKGDIPEGYSVSREKKERFSLILESASTNQTSMYLCASSFGQGWGKLFFGSGTQLSVL.

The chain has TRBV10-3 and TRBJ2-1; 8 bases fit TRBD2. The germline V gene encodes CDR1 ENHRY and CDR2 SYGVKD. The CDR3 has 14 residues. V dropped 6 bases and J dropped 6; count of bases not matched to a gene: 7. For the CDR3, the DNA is TGTGCCATCAGAACTAGCGGAGGGGGCAATGAGCAGTTCTTC. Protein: CAIRTSGGGNEQFF.

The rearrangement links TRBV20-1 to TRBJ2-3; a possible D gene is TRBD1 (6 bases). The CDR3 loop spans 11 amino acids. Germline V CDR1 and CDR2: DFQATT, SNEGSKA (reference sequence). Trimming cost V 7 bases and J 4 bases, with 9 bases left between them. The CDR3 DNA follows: TGCAGTGGCGAGGGGGCAGATACGCAGTATTTT. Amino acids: CSGEGADTQYF.

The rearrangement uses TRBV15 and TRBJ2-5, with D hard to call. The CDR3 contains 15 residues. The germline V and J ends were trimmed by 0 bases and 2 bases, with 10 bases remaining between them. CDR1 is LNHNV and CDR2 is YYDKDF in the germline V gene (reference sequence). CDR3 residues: CATSRDRATQETQYF. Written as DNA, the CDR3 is TGTGCCACCAGCAGAGATCGGGCAACTCAAGAGACCCAGTACTTC. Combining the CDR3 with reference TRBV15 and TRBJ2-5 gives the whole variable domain DAMVIQNPRYQVTQFGKPVTLSCSQTLNHNVMYWYQQKSSQAPKLLFHYYDKDFNNEADTPDNFQSRRPNTSFCFLDIRSPGLGDTAMYLCATSRDRATQETQYFGPGTRLLVL.

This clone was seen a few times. CDR3 bases: TGTGCCAGCAGTTTACTAGGACGCCCGGAGCAGTTCTTC. Its protein product is CASSLLGRPEQFF. The rearrangement links TRBV27 to TRBJ2-1; D remains ambiguous. The CDR3 sequence is 13 residues long. Germline V gives CDR1 MNHEY, CDR2 SMNVEV (reference sequence). V was shortened by 2 bases and J by 10 bases, with 12 bases between the two germline ends.

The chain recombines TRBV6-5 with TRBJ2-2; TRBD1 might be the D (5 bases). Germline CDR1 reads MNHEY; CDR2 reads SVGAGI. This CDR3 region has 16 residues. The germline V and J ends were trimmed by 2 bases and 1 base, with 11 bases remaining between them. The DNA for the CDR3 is TGTGCCAGCAGTTACCCTACAGGAAAGAACACCGGGGAGCTGTTTTTT. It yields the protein CASSYPTGKNTGELFF.

For the CDR3, the DNA is TGTGCCAGCAGTTTCTCGGCGGACCTCTATGGCTACACCTTC. As protein: CASSFSADLYGYTF. This chain joins TRBV28 and TRBJ1-2; no clear D. Germline-derived CDR1 and CDR2 are MDHEN and SYDVKM. The CDR3 sequence is 14 residues long. The V gene lost 3 bases and the J gene lost 4 bases, with 12 bases spanning the gap.

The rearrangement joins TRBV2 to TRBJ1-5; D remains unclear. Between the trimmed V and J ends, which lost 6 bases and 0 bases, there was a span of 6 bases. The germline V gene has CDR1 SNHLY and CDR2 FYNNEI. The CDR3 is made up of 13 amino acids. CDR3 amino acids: CASRIYSNQPQHF. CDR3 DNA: TGTGCCAGCAGGATCTATAGCAATCAGCCCCAGCATTTT. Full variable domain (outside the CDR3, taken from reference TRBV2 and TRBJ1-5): EPEVTQTPSHQVTQMGQEVILRCVPISNHLYFYWYRQILGQKVEFLVSFYNNEISEKSEIFDDQFSVERPDGSNFTLKIRSTKLEDSAMYFCASRIYSNQPQHFGDGTRLSIL.

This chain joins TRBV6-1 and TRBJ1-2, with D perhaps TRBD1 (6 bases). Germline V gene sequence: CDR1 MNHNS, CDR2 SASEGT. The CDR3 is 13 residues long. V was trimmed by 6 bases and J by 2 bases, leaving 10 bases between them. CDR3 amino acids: CASRVQGNYGYTF. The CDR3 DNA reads TGTGCCAGCAGAGTACAGGGCAACTATGGCTACACCTTC.

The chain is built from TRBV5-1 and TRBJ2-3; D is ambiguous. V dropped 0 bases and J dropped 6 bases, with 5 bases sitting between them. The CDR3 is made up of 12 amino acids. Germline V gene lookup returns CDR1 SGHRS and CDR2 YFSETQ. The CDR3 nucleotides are TGCGCCAGCAGCTTGGAAGCTGATACGCAGTATTTT. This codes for CASSLEADTQYF.

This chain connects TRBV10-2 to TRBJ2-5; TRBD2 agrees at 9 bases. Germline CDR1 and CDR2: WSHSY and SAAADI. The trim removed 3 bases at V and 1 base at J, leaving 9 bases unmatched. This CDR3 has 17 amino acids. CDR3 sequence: CASSDPAGGAFQETQYF. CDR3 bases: TGCGCCAGCAGTGACCCAGCGGGAGGTGCGTTCCAAGAGACCCAGTACTTC.

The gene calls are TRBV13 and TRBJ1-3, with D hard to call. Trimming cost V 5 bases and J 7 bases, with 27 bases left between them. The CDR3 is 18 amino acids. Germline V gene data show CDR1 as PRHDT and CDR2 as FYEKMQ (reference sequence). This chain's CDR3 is CASSRAGRSAQVRNTIYF. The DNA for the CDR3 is TGTGCCAGCAGCCGCGCCGGACGGTCGGCCCAAGTTCGCAACACCATATATTTT. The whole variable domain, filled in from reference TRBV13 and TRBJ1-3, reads AAGVIQSPRHLIKEKRETATLKCYPIPRHDTVYWYQQGPGQDPQFLISFYEKMQSDKGSIPDRFSAQQFSDYHSELNMSSLELGDSALYFCASSRAGRSAQVRNTIYFGEGSWLTVV.

The CDR3 DNA reads TGTGCCAGCAGCGTAGGCGGGGGGGCCGTAGATACGCAGTATTTT. It translates to CASSVGGGAVDTQYF. V gene TRBV9 combines with J gene TRBJ2-3, with TRBD2 identical over 9 bases. There are 15 residues in the CDR3. Germline CDR1 reads SGDLS; CDR2 reads YYNGEE. The J segment lost 5 bases and the V segment lost 0 bases, leaving 4 bases of the junction unmatched.

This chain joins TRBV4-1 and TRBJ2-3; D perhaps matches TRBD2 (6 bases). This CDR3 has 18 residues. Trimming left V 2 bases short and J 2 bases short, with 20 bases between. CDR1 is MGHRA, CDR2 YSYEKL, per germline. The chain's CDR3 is CASSQIEVAVLNTDTQYF. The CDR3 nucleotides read TGCGCCAGCAGCCAAATCGAGGTAGCGGTCCTTAACACAGATACGCAGTATTTT.